This entry lists 25 T cell receptor beta chains sequenced from one sample in a study of CD8 T cells in ankylosing spondylitis. TCRdb re-called the 5' RACE reads through MiXCR, storing one row per CDR3 protein. Among a few hundred thousand distinct CDR3 sequences, 20% to 25% were seen once, and the ten largest hold around 12%. Material for sequencing was blood, either unsorted or a sorted T cell fraction (not recorded which). Source of these receptors: a male donor with ankylosing spondylitis or in good health (not recorded which).

The gene calls are TRBV29-1 and TRBJ2-7; D gene unclear. Per germline, CDR1 SQVTM and CDR2 ANQGSEA. Trimming cost V 7 bases and J 3 bases, with 13 bases left between them. CDR3 length: 12 residues. The CDR3 DNA reads TGCAGCGCTGTTAGCTCGGGCTACGAGCAGTACTTC. Protein sequence: CSAVSSGYEQYF.

CDR3 coding DNA: TGCAGCGCTCTAACAGGGGTGGCAGATACGCAGTATTTT. This sequence encodes CSALTGVADTQYF. The chain recombines TRBV29-1 with TRBJ2-3; 7 bases fit TRBD1. With 7 bases clipped from V and 4 bases from J, the junction kept 8 bases outside the gene matches. CDR3 length equals 13 residues. Germline-derived CDR1 and CDR2 are SQVTM and ANQGSEA.

This clonotype has only a few counts. The V gene is TRBV4-1, the J gene TRBJ2-7; D remains ambiguous. The CDR3 has 14 residues. The ends were cut back, 1 base at V and 3 bases at J, with 10 bases in the middle. Germline values: CDR1 MGHRA, CDR2 YSYEKL. The CDR3 DNA is TGCGCCAGCAGCCAAGCTCCCGACGGCTACGAGCAGTACTTC. It codes for CASSQAPDGYEQYF.

This clonotype was detected a few times. The chain links TRBV12-3 or TRBV12-4 to TRBJ2-7; D remains unclear. V dropped 4 bases and J dropped 2 bases, with 9 bases sitting between them. The CDR3 covers 13 residues. CDR3 in DNA: TGTGCCAGCAGTTCCCGTGGACCCTACGAGCAGTACTTC. Protein: CASSSRGPYEQYF.

The sample holds a few counts of this clonotype. The chain joins TRBV3-1 to TRBJ2-1; 9 nucleotides match TRBD2. The CDR3 contains 17 residues. The germline V gene encodes CDR1 LGHDT and CDR2 YNNKEL (reference sequence). V shed 1 base and J 7 bases; nucleotides not matched to a gene: 11. This CDR3 is CASSQVQRGVPGNEQFF. The DNA for the CDR3 is TGTGCCAGCAGCCAAGTGCAGCGGGGGGTACCTGGAAATGAGCAGTTCTTC.

This clonotype turned up a few times. The chain joins TRBV29-1 to TRBJ2-3; 9 positions agree with TRBD1. V dropped 7 bases and J dropped 6; count of bases not matched to a gene: 14. CDR1 and CDR2 from the germline V gene are SQVTM and ANQGSEA. CDR3 length: 15 amino acids. DNA for the CDR3: TGCAGCGCCCAGATCGGACAGGGGATTGATGATACGCAGTATTTT. It is translated as CSAQIGQGIDDTQYF.

The rearrangement joins TRBV6-2 or TRBV6-3 to TRBJ1-6; maybe TRBD1 (6 bases). Trimming removed 2 bases at V and 3 bases at J, with 11 bases between. Germline CDR1 and CDR2: MNHEY and SVGEGT. The CDR3 totals 16 residues. For the CDR3, the DNA is TGTGCCAGCAGTTACAGGGCAGGGGTCTATAATTCACCCCTCCACTTT. Its protein product is CASSYRAGVYNSPLHF.

This clonotype came up once. This sequence joins TRBV9 and TRBJ2-3; 10 nucleotides match TRBD2. There are 16 residues in the CDR3. Losses at the gene ends were 4 bases for V and 2 bases for J; bases not matched to a gene: 7. Germline CDR1 and CDR2: SGDLS and YYNGEE. CDR3 DNA sequence: TGTGCCAGCAGCCCCGGTAGCGGGGGGATCACAGATACGCAGTATTTT. It yields the protein CASSPGSGGITDTQYF.

This clonotype was counted a few times. V usage is TRBV20-1 and J usage is TRBJ1-1; 9 bases fit TRBD1. The CDR3 runs to 15 residues. Losses at the gene ends were 4 bases for V and 5 bases for J; bases not matched to a gene: 11. The V gene's germline CDR1 is DFQATT and CDR2 SNEGSKA (reference sequence). This CDR3 is CSATTPGQGRTEAFF. The DNA of the CDR3 is TGCAGTGCTACCACACCGGGACAGGGTCGGACTGAAGCTTTCTTT.

The rearrangement links TRBV9 to TRBJ2-7; D gene ambiguous. The CDR3 has 15 residues. Germline loops: CDR1 SGDLS, CDR2 YYNGEE. The V end was cut by 0 bases, the J end by 1 base, with 11 bases between. Here the CDR3 reads CASSVGELSSYEQYF. Written as DNA, the CDR3 is TGTGCCAGCAGCGTAGGCGAACTCTCATCCTACGAGCAGTACTTC.

This clonotype turned up a few times. The junction and the germline gene differ at one end; a read error may be behind it. This chain connects TRBV7-7 to TRBJ2-1; 7 nucleotides align to TRBD1. The CDR3 extends over 17 amino acids. Germline loops: CDR1 SSHAT, CDR2 FNYEAQ (reference sequence). The CDR3, as DNA: TGTGCTAGCAGCTTAGCGTCGCACAGGGGCTCCTACAATGAGCAGTTCTTC. This translates into CASSLASHRGSYNEQFF.

V is TRBV20-1 and J is TRBJ2-2; 7 bases are shared with TRBD2. The CDR3 sequence is 20 residues long. With 3 bases clipped from V and 5 bases from J, the junction kept 24 bases outside the gene matches. From germline, CDR1 is DFQATT and CDR2 SNEGSKA (reference sequence). The CDR3 loop is CSASFFSSRNRGGVTGELFF. The CDR3 nucleotides read TGCAGTGCTAGTTTCTTCTCGAGTAGAAATCGCGGGGGAGTAACCGGGGAGCTGTTTTTT.

CDR3 amino acids: CASSPLLRAETQYF. The CDR3 DNA is TGTGCCAGCAGCCCCCTACTAAGGGCGGAGACCCAGTACTTC. The chain links TRBV3-1 to TRBJ2-5; D ambiguous. The germline gives CDR1 LGHDT, CDR2 YNNKEL (reference sequence). The CDR3 spans 14 residues. The ends were cut back, 4 bases at V and 5 bases at J, with 14 bases in the middle.

The rearrangement joins TRBV20-1 to TRBJ2-2; 12 nucleotides agree with TRBD2. Per the germline V gene, CDR1 is DFQATT and CDR2 is SNEGSKA (reference sequence). V gave up 0 bases and J gave up 5 bases; unmatched junction bases: 7. The CDR3 consists of 17 residues. The CDR3 coding sequence is TGCAGTGCTAGAGATGCTAGCGGGGGGGATGTTACCGGGGAGCTGTTTTTT. Its translation is CSARDASGGDVTGELFF.

This clonotype was counted between two and nine times. This sequence joins TRBV11-2 and TRBJ2-3; the D gene could be TRBD1 or TRBD2 (6 bases each). Germline CDR1 is SGHAT and CDR2 is FQNNGV. V lost 5 bases, J lost 2 bases, and 17 bases lay in between. The CDR3 is made up of 16 amino acids. CDR3 nucleotide sequence: TGTGCCAGCAGCACCGACCCGGGGGCCTACACAGATACGCAGTATTTT. Translation gives CASSTDPGAYTDTQYF. Variable domain in full (rest from reference TRBV11-2 and TRBJ2-3): EAGVAQSPRYKIIEKRQSVAFWCNPISGHATLYWYQQILGQGPKLLIQFQNNGVVDDSQLPKDRFSAERLKGVDSTLKIQPAKLEDSAVYLCASSTDPGAYTDTQYFGPGTRLTVL.

The CDR3 nucleotides read TGTGCCAGCGGCCTCCGGACAGTCCAAGAGACCCAGTACTTC. Translation: CASGLRTVQETQYF. The J gene is TRBJ2-5, the V gene TRBV6-1; perhaps TRBD1 as D (6 bases). Per the germline V gene, CDR1 is MNHNS and CDR2 is SASEGT. Trimming took off 8 bases at V and 1 base at J, with 14 bases between the two ends. The CDR3 extends over 14 amino acids.

The chain employs TRBV11-2 and TRBJ2-7; D is possibly TRBD1 or TRBD2 (5 bases each). The CDR3 is 13 residues long. V lost 5 bases and J lost 5, with 13 bases in between. Germline loops: CDR1 SGHAT, CDR2 FQNNGV. CDR3 amino acids: CASSPGWGNEQYF. The CDR3 coding sequence is TGTGCCAGCAGCCCCGGATGGGGGAACGAGCAGTACTTC.

This clonotype was seen a few times. V gene TRBV12-3 or TRBV12-4 combines with J gene TRBJ1-6, with D perhaps matching TRBD1 (5 bases). The CDR3 contains 17 residues. Trimming removed 6 bases from V and 8 bases from J, with 23 bases in between. The CDR3 is CASSPSRGGDRYSPLHF. For the CDR3, the DNA is TGTGCCAGCAGCCCCTCCCGGGGAGGGGACCGATATTCACCCCTCCACTTT.

This chain connects TRBV9 to TRBJ2-1; TRBD1 aligns across 8 bases. J lost 7 bases, V lost 0 bases, and 9 bases had no gene match. CDR1 and CDR2 from the germline V gene are SGDLS and YYNGEE. This CDR3 has 16 residues. The CDR3 DNA reads as TGTGCCAGCAGCGTAGGGGCAGGGGGCGGGAAAAATGAGCAGTTCTTC. Protein product: CASSVGAGGGKNEQFF.

The chain recombines TRBV12-3 or TRBV12-4 with TRBJ1-6; D gene uncertain. CDR3 length equals 16 residues. The V end was cut by 0 bases, the J end by 0 bases, with 6 bases between. DNA of the CDR3: TGTGCCAGCAGTTTAGCGTCCAGCTCCTATAATTCACCCCTCCACTTT. It specifies CASSLASSSYNSPLHF.

To note about this clonotype: The germline gene is not matched at one end of the junction; a read error may be the cause. This rearrangement joins TRBV25-1 to TRBJ1-6; D is ambiguous. The germline V gene has CDR1 MGHDK and CDR2 SYGVNS. This CDR3 is built from 11 residues. The CDR3 reads CASSVGEDYYF. The CDR3 DNA sequence: TGTGCCAGCAGTGTAGGAGAGGACTACTACTTT.

The chain uses TRBV4-1 and TRBJ2-3, with D tentatively TRBD1 (6 bases). The CDR3 extends over 14 amino acids. From germline, CDR1 is MGHRA and CDR2 YSYEKL. Trimming cost V 5 bases and J 3 bases, with 12 bases left between them. The CDR3, as DNA: TGCGCCAGCAGCACGACAGGCCAGACAGATACGCAGTATTTT. This translates into CASSTTGQTDTQYF.

This clonotype was recorded a few times. This sequence joins TRBV10-3 and TRBJ2-7; no reliable D call. With 6 bases removed from V and 4 bases from J, the gap between germline ends came to 10 bases. Germline CDR1 reads ENHRY; CDR2 reads SYGVKD. The CDR3 is made up of 12 amino acids. CDR3 amino acids: CAIRTASYEQYF. The CDR3 DNA follows: TGTGCCATCAGGACGGCCAGTTACGAGCAGTACTTC.

The chain recombines TRBV12-3 or TRBV12-4 with TRBJ2-1; 8 bases match TRBD2. The CDR3 contains 15 residues. V lost 2 bases to trimming and J lost 6 bases; unmatched junction nucleotides: 6. CDR3 DNA: TGTGCCAGCAGTTTAATGGCGGGGGGCGTCAATGAGCAGTTCTTC. Translated: CASSLMAGGVNEQFF.

The chain recombines TRBV4-1 with TRBJ2-5; D remains unclear. The germline V and J ends were trimmed by 0 bases and 5 bases, with 10 bases remaining between them. The germline V gene encodes CDR1 MGHRA and CDR2 YSYEKL. The CDR3 runs 14 residues. CDR3 DNA sequence: TGCGCCAGCAGCCAAGAGGGTGTGCAGGAGACCCAGTACTTC. It encodes CASSQEGVQETQYF.